This T cell receptor (beta chain) was observed in a study of control samples from healthy donors and cancer patients. The germline V gene encodes CDR1 MNHEY and CDR2 SVGAGI. Trimming removed 6 bases from V and 5 bases from J, with 14 bases in between. This CDR3 region has 14 residues. TCRdb's table, derived via immunoSEQ multiplex PCR, lists solely in-frame clones and lacks some. Of roughly 370,000 clones detected, approximately 92% appear once; the ten largest clones hold just under 6.5%. The sequence was obtained from a man in his forties with head and neck cancer. The sample comprised PBMCs. The chain has TRBV6-5 and TRBJ1-5, with D perhaps matching TRBD1 (5 bases). The CDR3 coding sequence is TGTGCCAGCAGCCCCGAGGGGTGGCATCAGCCCCAGCATTTT. It translates to CASSPEGWHQPQHF.